Listed here is a single T cell receptor (beta chain). cDNA synthesis used the whole RNA isolate, giving expressed TCRB sequences. The protocol was immunoSEQ multiplex PCR, while the TCRdb copy is restricted to in-frame clones and leaves out a portion. The table has 200,000 to 300,000 clones, 11% to 15% seen once; the top ten hold around 0.025%. This specimen belongs to a study of beta chain features in type 1 diabetes. The CDR3 is 15 amino acids. The ends were cut back, 4 bases at V and 8 bases at J, with 16 bases in the middle. CDR1 is SGHNT, CDR2 YYREEE, per germline (reference sequence). This clonotype was obtained from a woman aged 40 to 50 in good health. The sample consisted of naive CD4+ T cells from blood. The chain recombines TRBV5-4 with TRBJ1-6, with unresolved D. CDR3 loop: CASSLQTPRHSPLHF. The DNA for the CDR3 is TGTGCCAGCAGCCTCCAGACACCCCGGCATTCACCCCTCCACTTT.